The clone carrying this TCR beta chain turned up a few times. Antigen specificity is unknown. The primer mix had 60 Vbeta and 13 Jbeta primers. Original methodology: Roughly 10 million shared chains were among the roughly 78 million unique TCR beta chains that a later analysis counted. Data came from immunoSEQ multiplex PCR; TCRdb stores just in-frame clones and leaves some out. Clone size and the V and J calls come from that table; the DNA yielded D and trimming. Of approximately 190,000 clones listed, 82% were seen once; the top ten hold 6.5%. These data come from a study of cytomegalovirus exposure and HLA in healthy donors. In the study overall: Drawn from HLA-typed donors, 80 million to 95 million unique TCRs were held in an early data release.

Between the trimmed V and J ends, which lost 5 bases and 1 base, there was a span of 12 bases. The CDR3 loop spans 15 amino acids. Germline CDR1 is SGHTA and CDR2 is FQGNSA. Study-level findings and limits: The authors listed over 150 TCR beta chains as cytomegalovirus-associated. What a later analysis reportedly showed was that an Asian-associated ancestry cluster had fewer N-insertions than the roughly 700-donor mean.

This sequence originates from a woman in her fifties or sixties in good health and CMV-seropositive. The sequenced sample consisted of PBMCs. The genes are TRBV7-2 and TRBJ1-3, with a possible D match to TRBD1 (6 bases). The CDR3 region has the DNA TGTGCCAGCAGCACCTCTGACAGGTCTGGAAACACCATATATTTT. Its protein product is CASSTSDRSGNTIYF.